This T cell receptor (beta chain) comes out of a study of monozygotic twins with inflammatory bowel disease. The TCR libraries each used total RNA (around 4,000 ng per library). For both chains, the TCRalpha and TCRbeta cDNA went through two nested PCRs of about 15 and 9 cycles. Reanalyzing the 5' RACE reads, TCRdb keeps one entry per CDR3 protein, without DNA. The sample has about 160,000 distinct CDR3 sequences, and its top ten clones hold 2.4%. The CDR3 has 14 residues. Germline V gene sequence: CDR1 LGHDT, CDR2 YNNKEL (reference sequence). Each donor gave 2.5 to 3 ml of peripheral blood. Whole blood without T cell sorting served as the source of isolated total RNA.

Sequencing was done on a sample of blood. This TCR derives from a human donor with ulcerative colitis or Crohn's disease, or a healthy co-twin of an affected twin (not recorded which). The chain is built from TRBV3-1 and TRBJ1-4. CDR3 residues: CASSRGSANEKLFF.